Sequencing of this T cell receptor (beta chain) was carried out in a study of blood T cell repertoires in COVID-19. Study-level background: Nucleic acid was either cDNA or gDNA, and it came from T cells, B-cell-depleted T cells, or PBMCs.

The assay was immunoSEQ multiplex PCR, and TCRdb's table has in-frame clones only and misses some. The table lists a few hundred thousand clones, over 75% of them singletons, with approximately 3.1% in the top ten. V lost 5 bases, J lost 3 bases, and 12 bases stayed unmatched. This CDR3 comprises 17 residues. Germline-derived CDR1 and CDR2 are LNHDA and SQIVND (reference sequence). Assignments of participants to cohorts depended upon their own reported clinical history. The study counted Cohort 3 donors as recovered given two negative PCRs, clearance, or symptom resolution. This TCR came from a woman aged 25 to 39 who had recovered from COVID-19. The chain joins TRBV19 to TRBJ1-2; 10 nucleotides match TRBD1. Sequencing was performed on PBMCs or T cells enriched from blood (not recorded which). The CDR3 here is CASSSAPGTGDYYGYTF. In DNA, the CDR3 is TGTGCCAGTAGTTCGGCTCCCGGGACAGGGGATTACTATGGCTACACCTTC.